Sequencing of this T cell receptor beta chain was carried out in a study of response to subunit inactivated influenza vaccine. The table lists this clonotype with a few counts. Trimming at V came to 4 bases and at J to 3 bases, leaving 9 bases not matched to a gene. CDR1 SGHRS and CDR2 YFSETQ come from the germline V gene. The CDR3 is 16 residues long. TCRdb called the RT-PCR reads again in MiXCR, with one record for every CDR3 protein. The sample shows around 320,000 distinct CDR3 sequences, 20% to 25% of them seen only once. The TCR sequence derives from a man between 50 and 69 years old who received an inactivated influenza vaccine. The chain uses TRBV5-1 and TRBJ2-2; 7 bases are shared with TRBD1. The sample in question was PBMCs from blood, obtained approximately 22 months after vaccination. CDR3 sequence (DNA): TGCGCCAGCAGCGACAGGGCTTTCTCTGACACCGGGGAGCTGTTTTTT. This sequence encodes CASSDRAFSDTGELFF.